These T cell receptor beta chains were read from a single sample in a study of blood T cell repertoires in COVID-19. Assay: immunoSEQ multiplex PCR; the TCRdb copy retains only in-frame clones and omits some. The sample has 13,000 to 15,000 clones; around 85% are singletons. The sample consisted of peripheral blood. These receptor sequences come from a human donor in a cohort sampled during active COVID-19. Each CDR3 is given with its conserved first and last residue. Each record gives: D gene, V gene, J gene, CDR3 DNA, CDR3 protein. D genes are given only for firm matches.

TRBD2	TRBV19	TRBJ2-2	TGTGCCAGTAGTCCCCTCTTCGCTAGCGGGGCTCTGAACACCGGGGAGCTGTTTTTT	CASSPLFASGALNTGELFF
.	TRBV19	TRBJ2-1	TGTGCCAGTATGGAAGGGGCCTACAATGAGCAGTTCTTC	CASMEGAYNEQFF
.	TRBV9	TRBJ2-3	TGTGCCAGCAGCGTACTCTCTAACACAGATACGCAGTATTTT	CASSVLSNTDTQYF
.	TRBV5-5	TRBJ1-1	TGTGCCAGCAGCTTGGAGGGAGGGACTGAAGCTTTCTTT	CASSLEGGTEAFF
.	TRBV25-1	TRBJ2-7	TGTGCCACCCTCGGGGTCTACGAGCAGTACTTC	CATLGVYEQYF
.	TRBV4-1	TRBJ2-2	TGCGCCAGCAGCCAAGTCCTGGGGGGCACCGGGGAGCTGTTTTTT	CASSQVLGGTGELFF
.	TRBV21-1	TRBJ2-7	TGTGCCAGCAGCAAGGGACTAGCGGGTTCCCTGGGTCCCTACGAGCAGTACTTC	CASSKGLAGSLGPYEQYF
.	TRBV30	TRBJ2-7	TGTGCCTGGAGTGTAGCGTTGAGCGAGCAGTACTTC	CAWSVALSEQYF
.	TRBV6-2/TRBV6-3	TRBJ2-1	TGTGCCAGCAGCACGACCGGGACTACCGGGGGGCTCAATGAGCAGTTCTTC	CASSTTGTTGGLNEQFF
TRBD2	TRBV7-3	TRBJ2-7	TGTGCCAGCAGCCCAACTAGCGGCTACGAGCAGTACTTC	CASSPTSGYEQYF
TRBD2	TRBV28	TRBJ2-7	TGTGCCAGCAGTTTCGGGACTAGCGGCTACGAGCAGTACTTC	CASSFGTSGYEQYF
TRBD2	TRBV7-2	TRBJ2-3	TGTGCCAGCAGCCTTGGACTAGCGGAGACAGATACGCAGTATTTT	CASSLGLAETDTQYF
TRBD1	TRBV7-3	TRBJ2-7	TGTGCCAGCAGCCTCGGGACAGGTCCCTACGAGCAGTACTTC	CASSLGTGPYEQYF